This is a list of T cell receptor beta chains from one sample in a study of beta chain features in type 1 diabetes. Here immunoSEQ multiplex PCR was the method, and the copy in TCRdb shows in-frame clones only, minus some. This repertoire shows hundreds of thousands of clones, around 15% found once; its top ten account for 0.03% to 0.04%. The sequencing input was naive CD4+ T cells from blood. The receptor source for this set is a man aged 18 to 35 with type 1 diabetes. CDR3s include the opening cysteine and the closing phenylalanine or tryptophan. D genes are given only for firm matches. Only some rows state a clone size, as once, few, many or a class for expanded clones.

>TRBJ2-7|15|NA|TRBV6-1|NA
TGTGCCAGCAGTGAAGTCGGGACGGAGAACTACGAGCAGTACTTC
CASSEVGTENYEQYF
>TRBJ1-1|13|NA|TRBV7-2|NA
TGTGCCAGCAGCTTAAGGCAGAACACTGAAGCTTTCTTT
CASSLRQNTEAFF
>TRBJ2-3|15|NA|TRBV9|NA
TGTGCCAGCAGCGTAGCCAGGGAGGGCACAGATACGCAGTATTTT
CASSVAREGTDTQYF
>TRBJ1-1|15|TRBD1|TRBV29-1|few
TGCAGCGTGACTGAGGGGGCGGTATCGGGAACTGAAGCTTTCTTT
CSVTEGAVSGTEAFF
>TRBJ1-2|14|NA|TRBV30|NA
TGTGCCTGGAGGGATGGGGCCGGGGGCTATGGCTACACCTTC
CAWRDGAGGYGYTF
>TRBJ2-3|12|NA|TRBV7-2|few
TGTGCCAGCGGCCTACCGCAAGATACGCAGTATTTT
CASGLPQDTQYF
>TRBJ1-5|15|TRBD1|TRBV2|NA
TGTGCCAGCAGGTCCGGGACAGGGAGCAATCAGCCCCAGCATTTT
CASRSGTGSNQPQHF
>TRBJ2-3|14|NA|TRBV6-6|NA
TGTGCCAGCAGTTACTCGGAGAGGGCAGATACGCAGTATTTT
CASSYSERADTQYF
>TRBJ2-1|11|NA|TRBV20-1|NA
TGCAGTGCACCTACTAGAGGGGGACGGTTCTTC
CSAPTRGGRFF
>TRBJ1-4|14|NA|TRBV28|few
TGTGCCAGCAGTTCCCAGGCGGCTAATGAAAAACTGTTTTTT
CASSSQAANEKLFF
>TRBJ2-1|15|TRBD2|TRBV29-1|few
TGCAGCGTCCTTGAAAGCCTAGCGGGGGGCAATGAGCAGTTCTTC
CSVLESLAGGNEQFF
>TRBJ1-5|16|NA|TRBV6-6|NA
TGTGCCAGCAGTTACGGGACCGACCTTAGCAATCAGCCCCAGCATTTT
CASSYGTDLSNQPQHF
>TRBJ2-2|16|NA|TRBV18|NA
TGTGCCAGCTCACCATTAGCCGTTGAGAACACCGGGGAGCTGTTTTTT
CASSPLAVENTGELFF
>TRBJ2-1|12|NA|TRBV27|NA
TGTGCCAGCAGGCCACAGGGAAATGAGCAGTTCTTC
CASRPQGNEQFF
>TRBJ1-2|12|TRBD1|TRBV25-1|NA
TGTGCCAGCAGTGAATATGGGGGACAGGCCCTCTTC
CASSEYGGQALF
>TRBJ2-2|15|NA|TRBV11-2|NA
TGTGCCAGCAGCTCTCGGGGCCGAAACACCGGGGAGCTGTTTTTT
CASSSRGRNTGELFF
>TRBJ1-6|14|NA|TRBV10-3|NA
TGTGCCATCAGTGGCGGCCCAGATAATTCACCCCTCCACTTT
CAISGGPDNSPLHF
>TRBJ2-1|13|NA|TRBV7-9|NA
TGTGCCAGCAGCTTAGCCGCGGTGAATGAGCAGTTCTTC
CASSLAAVNEQFF
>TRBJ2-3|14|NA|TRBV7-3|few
TGTGCCAGCAGCTCACGAGACGGAGCAGATACGCAGTATTTT
CASSSRDGADTQYF
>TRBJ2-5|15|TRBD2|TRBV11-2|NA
TGTGCCAGCAGCTGGGGGACTAGCGGCCAAGAGACCCAGTACTTC
CASSWGTSGQETQYF